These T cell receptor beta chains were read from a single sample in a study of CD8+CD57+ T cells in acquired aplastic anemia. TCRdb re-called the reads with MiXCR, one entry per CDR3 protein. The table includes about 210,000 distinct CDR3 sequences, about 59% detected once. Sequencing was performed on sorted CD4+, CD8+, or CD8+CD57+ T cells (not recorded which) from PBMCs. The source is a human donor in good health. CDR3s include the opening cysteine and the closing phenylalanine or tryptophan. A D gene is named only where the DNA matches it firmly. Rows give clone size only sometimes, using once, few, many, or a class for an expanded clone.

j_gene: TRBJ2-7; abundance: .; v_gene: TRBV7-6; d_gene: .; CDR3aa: CASTPAGPSYEQYF
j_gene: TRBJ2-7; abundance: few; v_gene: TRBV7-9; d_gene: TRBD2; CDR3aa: CASSPQKAGTYEQYF
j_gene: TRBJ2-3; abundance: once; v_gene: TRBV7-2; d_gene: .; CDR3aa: CASSLGGGLSTDTQYF
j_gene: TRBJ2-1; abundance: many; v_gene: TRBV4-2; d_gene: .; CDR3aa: CASVGSYNEQFF
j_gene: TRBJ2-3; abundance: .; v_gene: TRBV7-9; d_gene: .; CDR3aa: CASSLGRGTDTQYF
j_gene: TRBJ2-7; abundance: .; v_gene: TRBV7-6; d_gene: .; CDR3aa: CASSLEFGTDEQYF
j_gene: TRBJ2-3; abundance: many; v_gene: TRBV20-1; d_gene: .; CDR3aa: CSARAAMETSTDTQYF
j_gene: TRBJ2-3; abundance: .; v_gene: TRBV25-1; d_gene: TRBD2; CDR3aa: CASSSPGGGWTDTQYF
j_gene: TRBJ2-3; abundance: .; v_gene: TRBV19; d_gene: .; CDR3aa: CASGRPDTQYF
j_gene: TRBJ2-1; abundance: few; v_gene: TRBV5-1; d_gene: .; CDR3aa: CASLSPSSYNEQFF
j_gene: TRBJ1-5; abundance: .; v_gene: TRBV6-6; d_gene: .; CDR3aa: CDSAGRVDQPQHF
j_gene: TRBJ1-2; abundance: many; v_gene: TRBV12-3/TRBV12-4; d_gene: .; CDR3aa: CASTLLRGDGYTF
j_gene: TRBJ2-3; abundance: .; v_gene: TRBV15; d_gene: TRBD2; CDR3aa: CATRPGLAGVVDTQYF
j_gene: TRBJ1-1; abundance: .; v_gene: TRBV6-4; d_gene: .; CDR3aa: CASQKLIEGNF
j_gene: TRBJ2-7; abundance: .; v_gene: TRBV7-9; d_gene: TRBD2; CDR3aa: CASSSGLVNYEQYF
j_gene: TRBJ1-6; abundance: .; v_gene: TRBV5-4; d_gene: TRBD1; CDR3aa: CASSGGLDRFLHF
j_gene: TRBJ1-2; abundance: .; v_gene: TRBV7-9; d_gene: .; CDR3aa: CASSQGLAGGSYGYTF
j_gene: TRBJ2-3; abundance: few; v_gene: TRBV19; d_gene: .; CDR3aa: CASSITGGTDTQYF
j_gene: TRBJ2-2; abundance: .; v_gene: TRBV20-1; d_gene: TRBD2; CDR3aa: CSAAGLAGELFF
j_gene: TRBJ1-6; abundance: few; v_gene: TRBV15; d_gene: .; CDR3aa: CATSRPDGGTPLHF